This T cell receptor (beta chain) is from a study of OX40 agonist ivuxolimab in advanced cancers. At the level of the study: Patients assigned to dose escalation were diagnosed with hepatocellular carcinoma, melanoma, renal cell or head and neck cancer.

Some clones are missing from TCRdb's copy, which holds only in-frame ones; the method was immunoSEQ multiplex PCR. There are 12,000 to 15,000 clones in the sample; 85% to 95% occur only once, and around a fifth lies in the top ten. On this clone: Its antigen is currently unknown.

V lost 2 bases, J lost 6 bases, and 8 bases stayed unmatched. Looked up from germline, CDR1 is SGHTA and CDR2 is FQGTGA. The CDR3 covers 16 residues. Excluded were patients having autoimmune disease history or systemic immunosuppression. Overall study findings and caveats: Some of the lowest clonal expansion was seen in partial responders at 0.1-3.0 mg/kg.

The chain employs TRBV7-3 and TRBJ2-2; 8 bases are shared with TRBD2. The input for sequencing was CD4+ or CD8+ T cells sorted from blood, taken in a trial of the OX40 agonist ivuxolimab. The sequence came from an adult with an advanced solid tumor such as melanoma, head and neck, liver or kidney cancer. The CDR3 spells CASSLAAGVVSGELFF. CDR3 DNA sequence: TGTGCCAGCAGCTTAGCAGCGGGGGTAGTGTCCGGGGAGCTGTTTTTT.